What follows are 21 T cell receptor beta chains derived from one specimen sequenced in a study of a mutant IDH1 vaccine in newly diagnosed glioma. What these receptors recognize is not known. The assay was immunoSEQ multiplex PCR, and TCRdb's table has in-frame clones only and misses some. Of about 83,000 clones in the sample, roughly 77% were seen once. Time point defined: week 47, end of study. Mutant IDH1 20-mer peptide, at 300 ug, made up each vaccine dose, with topical imiquimod. The sequencing used PBMCs, collected from a glioma patient whose treatment included an IDH1 peptide vaccine. The receptor set was obtained from a man between 35 and 55 years old with glioma.

The chain uses TRBV10-1 and TRBJ2-7, with 9 bases matching TRBD1. The CDR3 is 14 amino acids. Looked up from germline, CDR1 is WNHNN and CDR2 is SYGVQD (reference sequence). V lost 4 bases, J lost 6 bases, and 7 bases stayed unmatched. The CDR3 region is CASSGLGQGTEQYF. Written as DNA, the CDR3 is TGCGCCAGCAGTGGCCTAGGACAGGGGACCGAGCAGTACTTC.

This chain's CDR3 is CASSLEQGFSYEQYF. CDR3 DNA: TGTGCCAGCAGCTTAGAGCAGGGCTTCTCCTACGAGCAGTACTTC. The chain couples TRBV7-2 to TRBJ2-5; TRBD1 might be the D (5 bases). The J call may be incorrect, as the DNA end agrees better with TRBJ2-7. This CDR3 has 15 residues. Germline CDR1 is SGHTA and CDR2 is FQGNSA.

This clone came up a few times. V usage is TRBV7-6 and J usage is TRBJ1-3; TRBD1 matches 11 bases. Trimming at V came to 5 bases and at J to 2 bases, leaving 8 bases not matched to a gene. The CDR3 is made up of 17 amino acids. CDR1 SGHVS and CDR2 FNYEAQ come from the germline V gene. The CDR3 loop is CASSKTPDRGPGNTIYF. In DNA, the CDR3 is TGTGCCAGCAGCAAGACACCGGACAGGGGGCCTGGAAACACCATATATTTT.

This chain uses TRBV6-5 with TRBJ1-1, with 7 bases aligning to TRBD1. The CDR3 runs 15 residues. CDR1 and CDR2 (germline): MNHEY, SVGAGI. Trimming at V came to 0 bases and at J to 3 bases, leaving 4 bases not matched to a gene. CDR3 sequence: CASSYSTQGDTEAFF. CDR3 coding DNA: TGTGCCAGCAGTTACTCGACGCAGGGGGACACTGAAGCTTTCTTT.

The chain uses TRBV14 and TRBJ2-7; 8 nucleotides match TRBD1. Trimming removed 5 bases from V and 1 base from J; junction bases left unmatched: 7. This CDR3 has 15 amino acids. Germline V gives CDR1 SGHDN, CDR2 FVKESK. The CDR3 region has the DNA TGTGCCAGCAGCGGAGGGACAGGATGGTCCTACGAGCAGTACTTC. It specifies CASSGGTGWSYEQYF.

This chain connects TRBV7-2 to TRBJ1-5; D is possibly TRBD1 (5 bases). Germline CDR1 SGHTA, CDR2 FQGNSA. Trimming took off 2 bases at V and 3 bases at J, with 11 bases between the two ends. CDR3 length: 15 amino acids. The CDR3 is CASSLRDFVNQPQHF. CDR3 DNA: TGTGCCAGCAGCTTACGGGACTTTGTCAATCAGCCCCAGCATTTT.

The J gene is TRBJ1-4, the V gene TRBV30; tentatively, D is TRBD1 (5 bases). The CDR3 has 14 amino acids. Trimming cost V 7 bases and J 3 bases, with 15 bases left between them. Germline values: CDR1 GTSNPN, CDR2 SVGIG (reference sequence). The CDR3 sequence: CASPRGGSNEKLFF. The CDR3 DNA follows: TGTGCCTCCCCCCGGGGGGGTTCTAATGAAAAACTGTTTTTT.

The CDR3 DNA follows: TGCGCCAGCAGTCAATCGAGGCCGAGAGGATCCTACGAGCAGTACTTC. Residues: CASSQSRPRGSYEQYF. The chain is built from TRBV23-1 and TRBJ2-7; D remains unclear. Being an ORF, TRBV23-1 has a function that is uncertain. V lost 0 bases and J 1 base, leaving 13 bases between the germline ends. The CDR3 spans 16 residues.

This clone was picked up a small number of times. The rearrangement links TRBV19 to TRBJ1-2; 7 positions agree with TRBD1. Germline trimming cut 6 bases from V and 7 bases from J; bases unmatched to any gene: 11. Germline values: CDR1 LNHDA, CDR2 SQIVND (reference sequence). This CDR3 region has 14 residues. CDR3 in DNA: TGTGCCAGTAGGGAAGAGGGGACAGTCGCTGGCTACACCTTC. This gives the protein CASREEGTVAGYTF.

This clone occurred once. The rearrangement uses TRBV29-1 and TRBJ2-5, with D perhaps being TRBD1 or TRBD2 (5 bases each). The V gene's germline CDR1 is SQVTM and CDR2 ANQGSEA. CDR3 length: 11 residues. Trimming pared 8 bases from V and 5 bases from J, leaving 12 bases between. Here the CDR3 DNA reads TGCAGCTCGGGACCAGGGGAGACCCAGTACTTC. Protein product: CSSGPGETQYF.

This clone was counted once. CDR3 in amino acids: CASSEPGLLFSGANVLTF. For the CDR3, the DNA is TGTGCCAGCAGTGAACCGGGACTACTCTTCTCTGGGGCCAACGTCCTGACTTTC. The chain employs TRBV6-1 and TRBJ2-6; TRBD2 matches 7 bases. Trimming took 2 bases from V and 0 from J; bases not matched to a gene: 7. This CDR3 is built from 18 residues. Germline V gene data show CDR1 as MNHNS and CDR2 as SASEGT.

The chain uses TRBV6-1 and TRBJ1-1; unclear D gene. From germline, CDR1 is MNHNS and CDR2 SASEGT. This CDR3 comprises 12 residues. V was shortened by 8 bases and J by 8 bases, with 15 bases between the two germline ends. The CDR3 reads CASLSYDGEAFF. As DNA, the CDR3 is TGTGCCAGCCTATCCTACGACGGGGAAGCTTTCTTT.

The V call is TRBV7-9, the J call TRBJ2-1, with no clear D. V was pared by 1 base and J by 5 bases, with 6 bases between. The CDR3 sequence is 13 residues long. The V gene's germline CDR1 is SEHNR and CDR2 FQNEAQ (reference sequence). The DNA of the CDR3 is TGTGCCAGCAGCTTAGTCAGAGACAATGAGCAGTTCTTC. Its translation: CASSLVRDNEQFF.

The V call is TRBV5-5, the J call TRBJ2-5, with 10 bases lining up with TRBD2. With 4 bases clipped from V and 1 base from J, the junction kept 4 bases outside the gene matches. The CDR3 contains 15 residues. Per germline, CDR1 SGHKS and CDR2 YYEKEE (reference sequence). CDR3 coding DNA: TGTGCCAGCAGCCCGGCTAGCGGGGGCCAAGAGACCCAGTACTTC. Protein product: CASSPASGGQETQYF. The entire variable domain, with the rest obtained from reference TRBV5-5 and TRBJ2-5, is as follows: DAGVTQSPTHLIKTRGQQVTLRCSPISGHKSVSWYQQVLGQGPQFIFQYYEKEERGRGNFPDRFSARQFPNYSSELNVNALLLGDSALYLCASSPASGGQETQYFGPGTRLLVL.

The V and J genes are TRBV7-9 and TRBJ2-3; the match to TRBD2 covers 10 bases. Germline values: CDR1 SEHNR, CDR2 FQNEAQ (reference sequence). J gave up 0 bases and V 5 bases, and 5 bases lay outside the gene matches. CDR3 length equals 16 residues. CDR3 coding DNA: TGTGCCAGCAGCATCGGGACTAGCGAGAGCACAGATACGCAGTATTTT. Encoded protein: CASSIGTSESTDTQYF. The full variable domain, completed using reference TRBV7-9 and TRBJ2-3, is DTGVSQNPRHKITKRGQNVTFRCDPISEHNRLYWYRQTLGQGPEFLTYFQNEAQLEKSRLLSDRFSAERPKGSFSTLEIQRTEQGDSAMYLCASSIGTSESTDTQYFGPGTRLTVL.

The chain uses TRBV28 and TRBJ2-1; TRBD2 might be the D (5 bases). V was clipped by 6 bases and J by 3 bases, with 15 bases between them. CDR1 is MDHEN and CDR2 is SYDVKM in the germline V gene. CDR3 length equals 15 residues. In DNA, the CDR3 is TGTGCCAGCAGCCTTAGCGAGCGACACTACAATGAGCAGTTCTTC. It specifies CASSLSERHYNEQFF.

The sample holds one count of this clone. The chain has TRBV4-2 and TRBJ1-4, with D possibly matching TRBD1 (5 bases). The CDR3 runs to 18 residues. Trimming removed 1 base at V and 3 bases at J, with 18 bases between. CDR1 and CDR2 from the germline V gene are LGHNA and YNFKEQ. The CDR3 region is CASSQASKGGGPNEKLFF. The CDR3 DNA sequence: TGTGCCAGCAGCCAAGCCTCGAAGGGCGGGGGACCTAATGAAAAACTGTTTTTT.

This clone was counted only a few times. V and J are TRBV5-6 and TRBJ1-1; D ambiguous. Trimming removed 0 bases at V and 5 bases at J, with 11 bases between. Germline V CDR1 and CDR2: SGHDT, YYEEEE. The CDR3 has 14 residues. In DNA, the CDR3 is TGTGCCAGCAGCTTGGGGGCCTCGGGGACTGAAGCTTTCTTT. This translates into CASSLGASGTEAFF.

The rearrangement joins TRBV4-3 to TRBJ2-1; a weak D match, TRBD1 (6 bases). This CDR3 is built from 16 residues. Germline assignment: CDR1 LGHNA and CDR2 YSLEER. V dropped 4 bases and J dropped 8 bases, with 21 bases sitting between them. The DNA for the CDR3 is TGCGCCAGCAGCCCCCGAGGGGGTGGAGGTAACTATGAGCAGTTCTTC. Protein sequence: CASSPRGGGGNYEQFF.

The V and J genes are TRBV6-5 and TRBJ2-5, with 11 bases fitting TRBD1. V dropped 2 bases and J dropped 5; count of bases not matched to a gene: 4. The CDR3 contains 15 residues. Per the germline V gene, CDR1 is MNHEY and CDR2 is SVGAGI. The CDR3 bases are TGTGCCAGCAGTTACGGGACAGGGGGGCGCGAGACCCAGTACTTC. Its translation: CASSYGTGGRETQYF.

The CDR3 DNA follows: TGTGCCAGCAGTGACACAGGGTATGCCTACGAGCAGTACTTC. As protein: CASSDTGYAYEQYF. This sequence joins TRBV6-5 and TRBJ2-7; D is possibly TRBD1 (6 bases). Germline V lookup: CDR1 MNHEY, CDR2 SVGAGI. There are 14 residues in the CDR3. Trimming pared 5 bases from V and 2 bases from J, leaving 13 bases between.